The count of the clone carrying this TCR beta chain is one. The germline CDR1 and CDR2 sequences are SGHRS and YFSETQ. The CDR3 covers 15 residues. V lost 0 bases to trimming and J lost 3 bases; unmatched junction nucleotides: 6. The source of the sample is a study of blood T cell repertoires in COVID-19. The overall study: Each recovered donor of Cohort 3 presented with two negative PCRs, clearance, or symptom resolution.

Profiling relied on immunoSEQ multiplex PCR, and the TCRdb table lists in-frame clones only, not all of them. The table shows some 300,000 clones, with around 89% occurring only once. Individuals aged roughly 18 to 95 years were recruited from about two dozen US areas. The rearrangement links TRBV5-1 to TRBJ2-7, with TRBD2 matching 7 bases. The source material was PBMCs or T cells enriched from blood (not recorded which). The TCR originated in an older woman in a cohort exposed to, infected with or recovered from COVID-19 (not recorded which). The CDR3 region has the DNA TGCGCCAGCAGCTTGGCCAGGACTAGTCTCTACGAGCAGTACTTC. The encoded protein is CASSLARTSLYEQYF.